This T cell receptor (beta chain) was recovered during a study of cytomegalovirus exposure and HLA in healthy donors. Looking at the study overall: The approximately 120 validation repertoires, a later analysis reported, used the same platform as the roughly 650 repertoires from the first cohort.

Concerning this clone: Its antigen is currently unknown.

The junction had 2 bases not matched to a gene; V was cut back by 5 bases and J by 4 bases. The CDR3 has 13 residues. CDR1 is SGHTA, CDR2 FQGNSA, per germline. General observations from the study: Overall, approximately 180 TCR beta chains were annotated as cytomegalovirus-associated.

Assay: immunoSEQ multiplex PCR; the TCRdb copy retains only in-frame clones and omits some. The sample carries about 160,000 clones, roughly 96% recorded once. This TCR derives from a woman between 18 and 30 years old in good health and CMV-seronegative. Source material: PBMCs. The chain employs TRBV7-2 and TRBJ1-5, with 7 bases that match TRBD1. CDR3 coding DNA: TGTGCCAGCAGCCTGGGACAGAATCAGCCCCAGCATTTT. It is translated as CASSLGQNQPQHF.